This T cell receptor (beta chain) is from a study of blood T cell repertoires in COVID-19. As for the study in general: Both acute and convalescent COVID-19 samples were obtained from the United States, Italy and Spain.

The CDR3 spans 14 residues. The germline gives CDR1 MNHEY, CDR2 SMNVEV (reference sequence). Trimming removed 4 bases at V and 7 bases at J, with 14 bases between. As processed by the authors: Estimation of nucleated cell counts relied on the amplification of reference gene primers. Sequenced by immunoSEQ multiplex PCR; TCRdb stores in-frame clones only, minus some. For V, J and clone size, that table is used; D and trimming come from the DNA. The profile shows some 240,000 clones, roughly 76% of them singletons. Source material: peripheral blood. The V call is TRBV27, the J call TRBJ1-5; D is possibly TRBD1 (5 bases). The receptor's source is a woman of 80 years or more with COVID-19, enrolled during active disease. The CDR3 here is CASSSGTGQQPQHF. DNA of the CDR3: TGTGCCAGCAGTTCTGGTACAGGTCAACAGCCCCAGCATTTT.